Sequencing of this TCR beta chain was carried out in a study of regulatory T cells in long-lasting Graves disease. Findings of the study overall: Under persistent disease, TRBV28, TRBJ1-2 and TRBJ2-5 were used preferentially. A greater number of public clonotypes (2,741) was shared by persistent patients than by new patients (approximately 1,000).

This clonotype was counted ten times or more. Its antigen remains unidentified. From germline, CDR1 is MNHEY and CDR2 SMNVEV (reference sequence). The CDR3 spans 13 residues. V lost 6 bases and J lost 4; bases outside the gene matches: 5. According to the study, TCR beta libraries were built with iRepertoire HTBI primers and CDR3-region Arm-PCR. Each CDR3 protein gets one entry after TCRdb re-called the multiplex PCR reads with MiXCR. The sample has 360,000 or so distinct CDR3 sequences, approximately 10% seen once. The time point denotes: newly diagnosed GD, antithyroid drugs for less than 3 months. PBMC-derived RNA was used for the TCR library. The data also belong to a second study, concerning T cells in Graves' hyperthyroidism and ophthalmopathy. From that study: Ophthalmopathy was identified by the model a median approximately 6.9 months ahead of onset.

The chain employs TRBV27 and TRBJ1-2; 7 bases are a match to TRBD1. Sequenced here: peripheral blood mononuclear cells (PBMCs), sampled at new diagnosis, from a patient treated with antithyroid drugs. The sequence was collected from a woman in her late teens or twenties with Graves disease. The CDR3 DNA is TGTGCCAGCAGGCCCGCAGGGGGCTATGGCTACACCTTC. Protein product: CASRPAGGYGYTF.